A single sample gave rise to the 13 T cell receptor beta chains below, sequenced in a study of T cells in Graves' hyperthyroidism and ophthalmopathy. TCR beta CDR3 regions were amplified from RNA. A first-round RT-PCR of the TCR CDR3 used the HTBI primer set. TCRdb ran MiXCR on the multiplex PCR reads and lists one entry per CDR3 protein. The sample holds fewer than 650,000 distinct CDR3 sequences, around 13% seen once. The sample comprised blood. Receptors were obtained from a woman aged 25 to 39 with Graves' hyperthyroidism that later progressed to Graves' ophthalmopathy.

This clonotype was counted ten times or more. This chain joins TRBV20-1 and TRBJ2-7, with D perhaps matching TRBD1 (7 bases). The CDR3 loop spans 13 amino acids. Germline CDR1 is DFQATT and CDR2 is SNEGSKA (reference sequence). The V end was cut by 6 bases, the J end by 4 bases, with 16 bases between. CDR3: CSAAAGQLYEQYF. For the CDR3, the DNA is TGCAGTGCCGCGGCGGGACAGCTTTACGAGCAGTACTTC.

On this clonotype: A much larger clone lies one base from this, so it may be a read error. The rearrangement joins TRBV30 to TRBJ2-5; possibly TRBD1 for D (6 bases). This CDR3 contains 13 residues. Germline CDR1 is GTSNPN and CDR2 is SVGIG (reference sequence). The CDR3: CAFTPGTTEAQYF. CDR3 in DNA: TGTGCCTTCACCCCCGGGACAACAGAGGCCCAGTACTTC.

This clonotype was detected many times. The chain recombines TRBV27 with TRBJ1-1; possible D gene TRBD1, 6 bases. This CDR3 is 18 amino acids long. Deletions cut 5 bases from V and 0 bases from J, with 22 bases between. In germline, CDR1 is MNHEY, CDR2 SMNVEV (reference sequence). The CDR3, as DNA: TGTGCCAGCAGTAACGTGATAATAGGAGGACAGTTGAACACTGAAGCTTTCTTT. It yields the protein CASSNVIIGGQLNTEAFF.

There are a few counts of this clonotype. This chain joins TRBV29-1 and TRBJ2-4; 7 nucleotides match TRBD2. With 2 bases clipped from V and 2 bases from J, the junction kept 12 bases outside the gene matches. CDR1 is SQVTM, CDR2 ANQGSEA, per germline. The CDR3 is 17 amino acids. CDR3: CSVEPLGGSDPKNIQYF. CDR3 coding DNA: TGCAGCGTTGAACCGTTGGGCGGGAGTGATCCCAAAAACATTCAGTACTTC.

The rearrangement uses TRBV30 and TRBJ2-3; TRBD1 might be the D (6 bases). Germline CDR1 GTSNPN, CDR2 SVGIG (reference sequence). This CDR3 contains 13 residues. The V end was cut by 3 bases, the J end by 5 bases, with 12 bases between. CDR3 nucleotides: TGTGCCTGGAGGGGCAGGGGCAGAGATACGCAGTATTTT. This sequence encodes CAWRGRGRDTQYF.

In this sample, this clonotype turned up many times. The CDR3 sequence is CASTSAGERDEQYF. CDR3 nucleotide sequence: TGTGCCAGCACCTCGGCAGGGGAACGGGACGAGCAGTACTTC. The chain uses TRBV7-9 and TRBJ2-7; a weak D match, TRBD1 (6 bases). The V end was cut by 7 bases, the J end by 5 bases, with 18 bases between. Germline assignment: CDR1 SEHNR and CDR2 FQNEAQ (reference sequence). The CDR3 totals 14 residues.

This clonotype has a count of ten or more. The chain combines TRBV20-1 with TRBJ2-1, with no clear D. Trimming pared 3 bases from V and 7 bases from J, leaving 16 bases between. This CDR3 spans 14 amino acids. Germline assignment: CDR1 DFQATT and CDR2 SNEGSKA (reference sequence). This CDR3 reads CSASKAPSQNEQFF. The CDR3 DNA reads TGCAGTGCTAGTAAGGCCCCATCCCAGAATGAGCAGTTCTTC.

This clonotype was detected many times. The genes are TRBV11-2 and TRBJ1-4; D not certain. The ends were cut back, 5 bases at V and 8 bases at J, with 3 bases in the middle. CDR3 length equals 10 residues. Germline loops: CDR1 SGHAT, CDR2 FQNNGV. Here the CDR3 reads CASSGEKLFF. The CDR3 DNA sequence: TGTGCCAGCAGCGGGGAAAAACTGTTTTTT.

A few counts support this clonotype. This chain connects TRBV20-1 to TRBJ1-5; the D gene is possibly TRBD1 (5 bases). Looked up from germline, CDR1 is DFQATT and CDR2 is SNEGSKA (reference sequence). The V end was cut by 1 base, the J end by 4 bases, with 8 bases between. The CDR3 has 13 amino acids. In DNA form, the CDR3 reads TGCAGTGCTAGAGGGGGGGAGAATCAGCCCCAGCATTTT. Amino acids: CSARGGENQPQHF.

This clonotype has ten or more counts. The chain joins TRBV7-2 to TRBJ2-3, with TRBD2 identical over 11 bases. The CDR3 is made up of 16 amino acids. Germline trimming cut 6 bases from V and 0 bases from J; bases unmatched to any gene: 5. Germline-derived CDR1 and CDR2 are SGHTA and FQGNSA. CDR3 coding DNA: TGTGCCAGCAGTTGGACTAGCGGGCCTAGCACAGATACGCAGTATTTT. Amino acid sequence: CASSWTSGPSTDTQYF.

This clonotype has a count of ten or more. The chain employs TRBV3-1 and TRBJ2-7, with no clear D. Looked up from germline, CDR1 is LGHDT and CDR2 is YNNKEL (reference sequence). The germline V and J ends were trimmed by 4 bases and 0 bases, with 10 bases remaining between them. The CDR3 is 14 amino acids. CDR3: CASSLSSLSYEQYF. CDR3 DNA: TGTGCCAGCAGCCTGAGCAGCCTCTCCTACGAGCAGTACTTC.

This clonotype has only a few counts. This chain connects TRBV11-1 to TRBJ2-1; 9 nucleotides line up with TRBD2. With 4 bases clipped from V and 6 bases from J, the junction kept 4 bases outside the gene matches. The CDR3 spans 14 residues. Germline V lookup: CDR1 SGHAT, CDR2 FQDESV (reference sequence). The CDR3 DNA sequence: TGTGCCAGCAGCTCGGGACTAGCCCGCAATGAGCAGTTCTTC. Amino acids: CASSSGLARNEQFF.

This clonotype was detected ten times or more. This chain uses TRBV29-1 with TRBJ1-1, with D maybe TRBD1 (5 bases). CDR1 is SQVTM, CDR2 ANQGSEA, per germline. This CDR3 contains 14 residues. V dropped 5 bases and J dropped 1 base, with 14 bases sitting between them. Here the CDR3 DNA reads TGCAGCGTTTGGGGGGGGGTTCAGAACACTGAAGCTTTCTTT. Amino acids: CSVWGGVQNTEAFF.